One sample yielded the 16 T cell receptor beta chains listed below, sequenced in a study of shared clonotypes between healthy human individuals. Some clones are missing from TCRdb's copy, which holds only in-frame ones; the method was immunoSEQ multiplex PCR. Found here are about 640,000 clones, about two thirds of them singletons; the top ten hold approximately 1.8%. The sequencing sample was made of memory CD4+ T cells sorted from blood. Subset of the sample: CD45RA-negative fraction. Receptor source: a woman aged 30 to 39 in good health.

The V gene is TRBV5-6, the J gene TRBJ2-3; perhaps TRBD1 as D (5 bases). This CDR3 comprises 13 residues. Trimming cost V 4 bases and J 6 bases, with 12 bases left between them. Germline CDR1 is SGHDT and CDR2 is YYEEEE. The CDR3: CASSRPRADTQYF. The CDR3, as DNA: TGTGCCAGCAGCCGCCCCAGGGCCGATACGCAGTATTTT.

Turning to this clone: A much larger clone lies a single base off, so this may be a read error. The sample contains more than one DNA sequence encoding this CDR3. The rearrangement uses TRBV5-1 and TRBJ1-3, with 7 bases lining up with TRBD1. V lost 4 bases to trimming and J lost 4 bases; unmatched junction nucleotides: 5. Looked up from germline, CDR1 is SGHRS and CDR2 is YFSETQ. The CDR3 covers 14 residues. As DNA, the CDR3 is TGCGCCAGCAGCCCAGGGACAGAAGGAAACACCATATATTTT. It encodes CASSPGTEGNTIYF.

The sample holds one count of this clone. V is TRBV25-1 and J is TRBJ2-3; 7 positions agree with TRBD2. V was pared by 2 bases and J by 5 bases, with 7 bases of the junction left unmatched. This CDR3 has 15 residues. Germline CDR1 is MGHDK and CDR2 is SYGVNS. Here the CDR3 reads CASSEGAGVRDTQYF. Written as DNA, the CDR3 is TGTGCCAGCAGTGAAGGGGCGGGAGTGAGAGATACGCAGTATTTT.

This clone was detected once. The chain employs TRBV5-1 and TRBJ2-2; 9 nucleotides align to TRBD2. Germline V CDR1 and CDR2: SGHRS, YFSETQ. V trimming: 0 bases; J trimming: 6 bases; junction bases outside the gene matches: 0. The CDR3 covers 14 residues. The CDR3 region is CASSLVAGAGELFF. As DNA, the CDR3 is TGCGCCAGCAGCTTGGTAGCGGGAGCCGGGGAGCTGTTTTTT.

This clone was recorded once. V is TRBV18 and J is TRBJ2-2, with 10 nucleotides matching TRBD2. CDR1 and CDR2 from the germline V gene are KGHSH and LQKENI. After removal of 4 bases from V and 1 base from J, the junction contained 3 bases not matched to a gene. The CDR3 sequence is 16 residues long. The CDR3, as DNA: TGTGCCAGCTCACTCCGGACTAGCGGGAACACCGGGGAGCTGTTTTTT. It translates to CASSLRTSGNTGELFF.

The rearrangement uses TRBV19 and TRBJ1-2, with D possibly matching TRBD1 (6 bases). Looked up from germline, CDR1 is LNHDA and CDR2 is SQIVND (reference sequence). Trimming pared 8 bases from V and 6 bases from J, leaving 10 bases between. This CDR3 region has 11 residues. In nucleotides, the CDR3 is TGTGCCAGTCGGGCAGGGGATGGCTACACCTTC. It translates to CASRAGDGYTF.

The gene calls are TRBV7-8 and TRBJ1-2, with D possibly TRBD1 on 5 matching bases. The germline V and J ends were trimmed by 0 bases and 0 bases, with 5 bases remaining between them. Germline assignment: CDR1 SGHVS and CDR2 FQNEAQ. This CDR3 has 14 residues. The CDR3 coding sequence is TGTGCCAGCAGCTTAGCGACAGCTAACTATGGCTACACCTTC. As protein: CASSLATANYGYTF. Full variable domain (rest looked up from reference TRBV7-8 and TRBJ1-2): GAGVSQSPRYKVAKRGQDVALRCDPISGHVSLFWYQQALGQGPEFLTYFQNEAQLDKSGLPSDRFFAERPEGSVSTLKIQRTQQEDSAVYLCASSLATANYGYTFGSGTRLTVV.

The chain couples TRBV28 to TRBJ1-2; D perhaps matches TRBD1 (6 bases). Trimming pared 8 bases from V and 8 bases from J, leaving 15 bases between. The CDR3 extends over 12 amino acids. Germline CDR1 is MDHEN and CDR2 is SYDVKM. In nucleotides, the CDR3 is TGTGCCAGCGAGCAGACGACAGGCGGCTACACCTTC. Protein: CASEQTTGGYTF.

A single count supports this clone. The chain couples TRBV6-1 to TRBJ1-1, with D perhaps matching TRBD1 (5 bases). The V gene's germline CDR1 is MNHNS and CDR2 SASEGT. Trimming removed 6 bases at V and 10 bases at J, with 15 bases between. The CDR3 contains 12 residues. Written as DNA, the CDR3 is TGTGCCAGCAGCTCAGCAGGGCTTTCAGCTTTCTTT. This gives the protein CASSSAGLSAFF.

This chain connects TRBV19 to TRBJ2-7; 12 bases line up with TRBD2. The CDR3 is 15 residues long. V gave up 5 bases and J gave up 3 bases; unmatched junction bases: 5. CDR1 and CDR2 (germline): LNHDA, SQIVND (reference sequence). CDR3 in amino acids: CASSVKGLAGYEQYF. The CDR3 DNA reads as TGTGCCAGTAGTGTAAAGGGACTAGCGGGCTACGAGCAGTACTTC. Complete variable domain (other parts from reference TRBV19 and TRBJ2-7): DGGITQSPKYLFRKEGQNVTLSCEQNLNHDAMYWYRQDPGQGLRLIYYSQIVNDFQKGDIAEGYSVSREKKESFPLTVTSAQKNPTAFYLCASSVKGLAGYEQYFGPGTRLTVT.

This chain links TRBV6-6 with TRBJ1-1, with TRBD1 matching 8 bases. CDR3 length: 15 amino acids. Trimming removed 6 bases from V and 2 bases from J; junction bases left unmatched: 8. CDR1 and CDR2 from the germline V gene are MNHNY and SVGAGI (reference sequence). The CDR3 DNA reads as TGTGCCAGCAGACGAGGGACAGGTGATAACACTGAAGCTTTCTTT. It specifies CASRRGTGDNTEAFF.

The chain joins TRBV27 to TRBJ2-7; maybe TRBD1 (6 bases). Deletions cut 8 bases from V and 3 bases from J, with 20 bases between. The CDR3 length is 15 residues. In germline, CDR1 is MNHEY, CDR2 SMNVEV (reference sequence). The CDR3 DNA reads TGTGCCAGCCGCCTGGGGAGACAGGTGTACTACGAGCAGTACTTC. Translated: CASRLGRQVYYEQYF.

This chain joins TRBV5-1 and TRBJ2-7, with D perhaps matching TRBD1 (6 bases). The CDR3 is 13 residues long. The germline V and J ends were trimmed by 4 bases and 2 bases, with 10 bases remaining between them. CDR1 and CDR2 from the germline V gene are SGHRS and YFSETQ. Written as DNA, the CDR3 is TGCGCCAGCAGCCCACAGGGCCCCTACGAGCAGTACTTC. Its protein product is CASSPQGPYEQYF.

The chain links TRBV2 to TRBJ1-4; tentatively, D is TRBD1 (6 bases). The CDR3 contains 14 residues. V was cut by 4 bases and J by 1 base, with 7 bases left in between. Germline V gives CDR1 SNHLY, CDR2 FYNNEI. The CDR3, as DNA: TGTGCCAGCAGTGTCAGGGGAACTAATGAAAAACTGTTTTTT. As protein: CASSVRGTNEKLFF.

The rearrangement links TRBV5-1 to TRBJ1-4; no definite D call. Deletions cut 2 bases from V and 0 bases from J, with 11 bases between. Germline V gene data show CDR1 as SGHRS and CDR2 as YFSETQ. The CDR3 sequence is 16 residues long. The CDR3 region has the DNA TGCGCCAGCAGCTTTTCAGGAACTTCAACTAATGAAAAACTGTTTTTT. It is translated as CASSFSGTSTNEKLFF.

The CDR3 nucleotides are TGTGCCAGCAGGAAATATACGGATTACAATGAGCAGTTCTTC. Encoded protein: CASRKYTDYNEQFF. This sequence joins TRBV28 and TRBJ2-1; D gene unclear. Germline CDR1 is MDHEN and CDR2 is SYDVKM. CDR3 length: 14 residues. V was shortened by 6 bases and J by 4 bases, with 13 bases between the two germline ends. The full variable domain, completed using reference TRBV28 and TRBJ2-1, is DVKVTQSSRYLVKRTGEKVFLECVQDMDHENMFWYRQDPGLGLRLIYFSYDVKMKEKGDIPEGYSVSREKKERFSLILESASTNQTSMYLCASRKYTDYNEQFFGPGTRLTVL.